This T cell receptor beta chain emerged from a study of cytomegalovirus exposure and HLA in healthy donors (dated by TCRdb to 2015 to 2018). Describing the broader study: An earlier analysis of 587 of the donors reported roughly 300 Gb of sequence data and 117 million unique TCR beta sequences obtained from around 180 million T cells. An early release covering approximately 600 HLA-typed donors comprised about 290 gigabases of sequencing data and around 80 million unique TCR sequences. The genetic ancestry cluster associated with self-reported Caucasian donors included about four fifths of the roughly 410 genotyped donors. The study aimed to test whether cataloging public T cell receptors could reveal signatures of past pathogen exposure. The study used immunosequencing to profile the T cell repertoires of under 700 subjects and linked those repertoires to cytomegalovirus serostatus. In addition to the first cohort of around 670 subjects, a separate validation cohort of over 90 different subjects was used. To predict cytomegalovirus infection status, the study brought together high-throughput TCR immunosequencing, statistical association of individual TCRs with disease status, and machine learning. A later analysis re-analyzed previously published TCR beta repertoires from 650 to 800 donors and added high-resolution HLA genotyping to study TCR occurrence patterns. In the later analysis, no new phenotypic data were used to find candidate immune exposures; instead, reliance was placed on TCR beta sequences and their occurrence across donors. To decide whether each TCR beta V gene segment behaved as functional or pseudogenic, an earlier analysis of fewer than 750 of the donors relied on high-throughput TCR beta sequencing. Donor age, sex, ethnicity and CMV serostatus were compiled alongside the repertoire data. In a later genetic analysis, genome-wide SNP genotypes for 398 of the 666 donors were used, and that subset was treated as a discovery cohort. All discovery cohort repertoires had been generated using a single sequencing platform. Both class I and class II loci were covered by HLA typing, at four-digit resolution. The number of donors typed differed by locus, with roughly 629-640 for A, B, C, DRB1 and DQB1, around 560 for DQA1, some 570 for DPA1, and under 490 for DPB1. Because of strong linkage in the cohort, roughly five DR-DQ haplotypes were treated as single units for association and clustering. On average, 235,054 unique TCR beta nucleotide sequences were sequenced per donor among about 400 genotyped donors of the cohort, with around 19% of those sequences being non-productive.

The cohort was made up of approximately 700 healthy bone marrow donors. Cohort members were all nominally healthy when sampled, although unrecorded immune exposures were likely present. The donor tested CMV seropositive, placing the donor among the approximately 290 seropositive members of the cohort. A peripheral blood sample was provided by each donor, and peripheral blood mononuclear cells were used for TCR beta sequencing. The Qiagen DNeasy Blood Extraction Kit was used to extract genomic DNA from the blood cell samples. The germline V gene gives CDR1 as KGHSH and CDR2 as LQKENI. At the junction V is shortened by 4 bases and J by 3 bases, with 9 bases in between. Reading from cysteine to phenylalanine, the CDR3 counts 14 amino acids. Only the CDR3 part of the read is kept: 42 bases, read in frame from the first base. Library construction relied on the immunoSEQ multiplex PCR assay. The multiplex PCR relied on a mix of 60 forward primers for TCR Vbeta segments and 13 reverse primers for TCR Jbeta segments. The CDR3 region of rearranged TCR beta genes was amplified from genomic DNA by a multiplex PCR assay. Amplified TCR beta libraries were sequenced as 87-base-pair reads on the Illumina HiSeq System. In the authors' own workflow: A later analysis tallied tens of millions of unique TCR beta chains across the approximately 670 repertoires, and about 10 million of those chains were shared by two or more donors. Raw reads were error-corrected and collapsed into unique sequences by a nearest-neighbor algorithm in which closely related sequences were merged to remove PCR and sequencing errors. V, D and J gene segments were assigned by aligning CDR3 sequences to IMGT reference sequences. For a sequence to be retained, a match of at least six nucleotides was required to both a V gene segment and a J gene segment. Rearrangements were called productive when the CDR3 lacked stop codons and stayed in frame with V and J; all others were non-productive. Following IMGT convention, CDR3 was defined as the stretch from the second conserved V-encoded cysteine to the conserved J-encoded phenylalanine. Sequences without an unambiguous match to a single V gene segment were excluded from the earlier analysis of about 630 of the donors. In an earlier analysis of some 590 of the donors, V segments were called functional above 56.7% productive rearrangements and were called segregating when the between-donor standard deviation exceeded 5%. To diagnose cytomegalovirus status from the catalog of TCR beta chain sequences, a statistical classification framework was built. In a later analysis, TCR nucleotide sequences were compared against IMGT/GENE-DB human TR gene sequences so that V and J genes could be assigned. In a later analysis, CDR3 sequences and most-parsimonious VDJ recombination scenarios were assigned using the TCRdist pipeline. A later analysis defined each TCR beta chain by its CDR3 amino acid sequence plus V-gene family, and excluded reads lacking a unique V-gene family. As a way to deal with suspected cross-contamination and a sequencing artifact, a later analysis dropped 450 to 600 nucleotide sequences that were highly shared and had low generation probability. For each public chain, a later analysis derived a clonal expansion index from normalized ranks of inferred template counts within each repertoire. Generation probabilities in a later analysis came from a VDJ recombination model fitted to out-of-frame rearrangements, and those results were checked against IGoR. A later analysis scored TCR-TCR, TCR-HLA and TCR-CMV co-occurrence with hypergeometric tests, applying a repertoire-size bias correction to TCR pairs. False discovery rates were estimated in a later analysis by permuting HLA or CMV assignments 20 times. In a later analysis, co-occurring TCRs were grouped using DBSCAN, with TCRdist sequence similarity added in when clustering inside HLA-allele-positive subsets. Repertoires with fewer than 30,000 or more than 120,000 public chains, plus five repertoires with anomalous nucleotide sharing, were excluded from co-occurrence clustering. The table comes from immuneACCESS by way of TCRdb, which keeps in-frame sequences with V and J called. Part of the clones is missing from these tables; in studies checked, under half for an unresolved V gene and the rest for unknown reasons. V, J and clone size derive from that table, while D and trimming were established from the DNA sequence. This specimen's table enumerates tens of thousands of clones. The ten top clones hold 5% of the sample.

With respect to this clone: Its recognized antigen is unknown.

Overall study results and their limits: The earlier analysis of nearly 600 of the donors excluded around 17 rarely observed V segments, including chromosome 9 orphons, because counts were too low. When HLA alleles, especially DR and DQ, strongly co-occurred, TCR associations were difficult to assign to individual alleles. Because the 87-base-pair reads could not distinguish some IMGT-functional V segments, including TRBV6-2 and TRBV6-3, those segments were excluded. Correlated functional status among segregating V segments might be attributable to linkage disequilibrium, but an unknown experimental factor could not be ruled out. A further reported finding was that TCR beta sequences accurately predicted the HLA-A and HLA-B alleles for most subjects in the first cohort. In vitro tests confirmed that a few of the cytomegalovirus-associated TCR beta chains recognize cytomegalovirus antigens. In a later analysis, HLA-associated TCR beta chains were found to be more clonally expanded and to have lower generation probabilities than equally common non-associated chains. V-gene and J-gene trimming of TCR beta chains was associated with a missense DCLRE1C variant in a later genetic analysis, and the association was replicated in an independent cohort. A later analysis found that TCR association rates varied across HLA loci, with DRB1 alleles showing the most associated TCRs and HLA-C alleles the fewest. According to a later analysis, parvovirus B19, influenza, CMV and Epstein-Barr virus appeared linked to several top co-occurrence clusters. Specific HLA alleles were associated with over 15,000 TCR beta sequences at a false discovery rate of 0.05 in a later analysis. A later analysis found that most CMV-associated TCR beta chains appeared HLA-restricted, with HLA associations seemingly driven largely by CMV exposure. The study gave a list of under 200 TCR beta chains associated with cytomegalovirus. The classifier was reported to diagnose cytomegalovirus status with high specificity and sensitivity in both the original cohort and the validation cohort. An earlier analysis of 450 to 750 of the donors showed that most TCR beta V segments appeared in productive rearrangements either about 87% or about 30% of the time, which broadly matched IMGT annotations. Because HLA typing was missing for some donors at each locus, association tests included only the typed subset. While some public TCRs were present in many individuals, most TCR sequences turned up only very rarely across donors. According to the authors, the approach could potentially be generalized to other disease states and immunological phenotypes. CMV serostatus was the only immune exposure information available for the cohort. According to a later genetic analysis, donors in an Asian-associated ancestry cluster had fewer N-insertions in productive TCRs than the roughly 660-donor mean. A group of highly shared sequence variants was considered likely to be a technical artifact of the sequencing pipeline. This cohort had only TCR beta chains sequenced, and the lack of alpha or paired-chain data limited which features could be detected. Roughly uniform sequencing depth across donors was assumed in presence/absence analyses, although this assumption may not hold.

This TCR came from a woman aged 40 to 50 in good health and CMV-seropositive. Sequences were obtained from PBMCs. The rearrangement combines TRBV18 with TRBJ2-2; no D gene call is confident. This receptor has the CDR3 CASSQEYDTGELFF. The DNA sequence is TGTGCCAGCTCACAGGAGTATGACACCGGGGAGCTGTTTTTT.